The source of this T cell receptor (beta chain) is a study of T cell responses to AZD1222 COVID-19 vaccine. Study-level results: Close to half of spike-specific TCRs reportedly recognize unmutated variant regions. Across the whole spike, CD4 TCRs peaked at regions 160-218 and 743-854.

V lost 10 bases, J lost 3 bases, and 16 bases lay in between. This CDR3 comprises 13 residues. Worth noting for this clone: What it binds is not known.

Repertoires were generated with immunoSEQ multiplex PCR, while TCRdb's copy carries only in-frame clones and drops some. Among 100,000 to 130,000 clones, roughly 90% were seen once, and the ten largest hold roughly 7%. This sample comprised peripheral blood, obtained on day 0 of AZD1222 vaccination. This sequence was found in an adult in good health. The chain carries TRBV23-1 and TRBJ2-7, with TRBD1 as a possible D gene (6 bases). TRBV23-1 is filed as an ORF, its function uncertain. The CDR3 reads CAMNRELFYEQYF. CDR3 bases: TGCGCCATGAACAGGGAGCTATTCTACGAGCAGTACTTC.